These T cell receptor beta chains were read from a single sample in a study of PD-1 blockade in mismatch repair-deficient tumors. Data came from immunoSEQ multiplex PCR; TCRdb stores just in-frame clones and leaves some out. The table includes 130,000 or so clones, roughly 86% detected once. The sequencing here drew on peripheral blood, taken 44 weeks after starting pembrolizumab. All receptors come from an adult with mismatch repair-deficient cancer. The CDR3 runs from the conserved cysteine through the conserved F or W. Fields, in order: V gene, D gene, CDR3 protein. The D gene is left open where the match is weak.

TRBV7-9 | . | CASSLGPGYDEQYF
TRBV6-6 | . | CASSPRDSYEQYF
TRBV11-2 | . | CASKGLDDRTYEQYF
TRBV19 | . | CASSIEGGTDTQYF
TRBV6-5 | . | CASSLTGNPYEQYF
TRBV5-4 | TRBD1 | CASSLAGQGYYEQYF
TRBV9 | TRBD1 | CASSVDLTGGDGYTF
TRBV30 | . | CAWSVGTNTEAFF
TRBV5-4 | . | CASSLDSADNEQYF
TRBV4-1 | . | CASSQDGLNEQFF
TRBV15 | TRBD1 | CATSRGGQGRYTEAFF
TRBV29-1 | . | CSALTPINTEAFF
TRBV5-4 | . | CASSLGGAQETQYF
TRBV29-1 | TRBD2 | CSVEGTSHSTDTQYF
TRBV4-1 | . | CASSQQGTGTYEQYF
TRBV11-2 | . | CASSSPGNTIYF
TRBV2 | . | CASSGDSDTQYF
TRBV11-2 | TRBD2 | CASSPIAGVTYEQYF
TRBV29-1 | TRBD2 | CSVEYGGRRETQYF
TRBV9 | TRBD2 | CASSLAGNTGELFF
TRBV12-5 | TRBD2 | CASGLVLTGGPGTQYF
TRBV5-1 | . | CASSINRRSGYGYTF
TRBV4-1 | TRBD2 | CASSHDSGRETQYF
TRBV7-2 | . | CASSPQTNQPQHF
TRBV6-1 | . | CASRSSYEQYF
TRBV5-4 | . | CASSLERRTEAFF
TRBV30 | . | CAWRTSGRETQYF
TRBV19 | . | CASSRGLAKNIQYF
TRBV18 | . | CASSREQGLSSYNEQFF
TRBV10-2 | . | CASSAPPGRTSGANVLTF
TRBV29-1 | . | CSVESGELFF
TRBV21-1 | . | CASSKAAGYREQYF
TRBV4-3 | TRBD1 | CASSTYRGPNYEQYF
TRBV10-3 | TRBD1 | CAATSGQGGETQYF
TRBV18 | . | CASSPNQDSSYEQYF
TRBV4-2 | . | CASSLGSLHNEQFF
TRBV9 | TRBD2 | CASSDGTSGVPFRDTQYF
TRBV4-1 | . | CASSPMGVWTGELFF
TRBV4-1 | . | CASSLRDVSYNEQFF
TRBV28 | . | CASRVIRGLGANVLTF
TRBV18 | TRBD2 | CASSPPGGEQSTDTQYF
TRBV19 | . | CASSILHGSSYEQYF
TRBV5-1 | . | CASSLEGVKFTGELFF
TRBV5-1 | . | CASSISSDTQYF
TRBV7-8 | . | CASSLIGGPNQPQHF
TRBV6-1 | TRBD2 | CASSEALAGLYNEQFF
TRBV4-3 | TRBD1 | CASSPWTGPETQYF
TRBV7-9 | . | CASSLVGLGIGYEQYF
TRBV4-2 | TRBD2 | CASSQKGLAGEWRGNEQFF
TRBV5-6 | TRBD2 | CASSILAGAGYEQYF
TRBV9 | TRBD2 | CASSVGASGSQYEQYF
TRBV7-8 | . | CASSLFHEQYF
TRBV13 | . | CASSLERLPRYEQFF
TRBV6-5 | TRBD1 | CASSYTGAGNYGYTF
TRBV18 | . | CASSPSGGATDTQYF